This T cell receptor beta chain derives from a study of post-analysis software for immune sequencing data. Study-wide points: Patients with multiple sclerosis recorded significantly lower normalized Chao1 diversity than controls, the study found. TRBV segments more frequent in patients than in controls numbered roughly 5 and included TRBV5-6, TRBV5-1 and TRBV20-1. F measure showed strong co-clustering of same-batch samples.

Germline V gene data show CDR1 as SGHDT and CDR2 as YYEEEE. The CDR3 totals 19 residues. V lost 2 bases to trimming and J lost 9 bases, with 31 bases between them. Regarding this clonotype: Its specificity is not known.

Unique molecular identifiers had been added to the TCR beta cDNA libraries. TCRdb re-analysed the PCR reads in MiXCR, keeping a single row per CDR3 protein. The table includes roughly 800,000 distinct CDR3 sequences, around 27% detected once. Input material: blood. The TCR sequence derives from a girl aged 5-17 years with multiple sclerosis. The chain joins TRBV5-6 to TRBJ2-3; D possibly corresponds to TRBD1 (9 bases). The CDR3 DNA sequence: TGTGCCAGCAGCTTAGGACAGGGGAGGTACTTATGGAGCGGGAGCACGCAGTATTTT. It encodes CASSLGQGRYLWSGSTQYF.